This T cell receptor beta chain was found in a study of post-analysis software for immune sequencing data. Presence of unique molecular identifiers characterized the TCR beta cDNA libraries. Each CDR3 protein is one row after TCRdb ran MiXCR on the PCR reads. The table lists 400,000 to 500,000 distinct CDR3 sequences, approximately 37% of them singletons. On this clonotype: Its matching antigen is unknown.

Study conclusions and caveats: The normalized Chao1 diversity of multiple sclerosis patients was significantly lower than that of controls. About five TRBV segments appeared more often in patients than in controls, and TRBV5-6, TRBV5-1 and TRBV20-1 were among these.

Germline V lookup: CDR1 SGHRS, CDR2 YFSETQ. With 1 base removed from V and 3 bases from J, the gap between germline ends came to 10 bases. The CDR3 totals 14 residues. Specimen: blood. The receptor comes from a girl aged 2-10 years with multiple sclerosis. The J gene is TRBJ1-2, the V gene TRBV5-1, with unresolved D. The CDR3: CASSLPGGDYGYTF. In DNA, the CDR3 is TGCGCCAGCAGCTTGCCGGGAGGCGACTATGGCTACACCTTC. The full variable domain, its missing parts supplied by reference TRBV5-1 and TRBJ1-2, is KAGVTQTPRYLIKTRGQQVTLSCSPISGHRSVSWYQQTPGQGLQFLFEYFSETQRNKGNFPGRFSGRQFSNSRSEMNVSTLELGDSALYLCASSLPGGDYGYTFGSGTRLTVV.